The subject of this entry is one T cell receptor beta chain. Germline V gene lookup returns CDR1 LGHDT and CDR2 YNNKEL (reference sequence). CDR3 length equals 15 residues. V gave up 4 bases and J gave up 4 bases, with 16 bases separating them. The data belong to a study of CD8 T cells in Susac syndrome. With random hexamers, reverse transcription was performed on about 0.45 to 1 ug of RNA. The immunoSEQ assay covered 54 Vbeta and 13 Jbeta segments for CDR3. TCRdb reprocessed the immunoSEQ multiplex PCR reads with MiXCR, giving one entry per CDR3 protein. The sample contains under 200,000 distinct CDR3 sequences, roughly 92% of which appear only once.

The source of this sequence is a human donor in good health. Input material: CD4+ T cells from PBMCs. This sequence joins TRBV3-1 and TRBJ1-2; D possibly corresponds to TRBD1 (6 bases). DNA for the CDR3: TGTGCCAGCAGCCTGCGACAGGATAGGGGCTATGGCTACACCTTC. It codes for CASSLRQDRGYGYTF.